A selection of T cell receptor beta chains follows, all from one sample in a study of CDR3 diversity in severe acne. TCRdb used MiXCR to reprocess the PCR reads, holding one entry per CDR3 protein. The data show around 85,000 distinct CDR3 sequences, with approximately 54% seen just once and around a tenth held by the top ten. The sequencing sample was made of blood. All receptors derive from a male donor with severe acne vulgaris. Each CDR3 is given with its conserved first and last residue. Fields, in order: D gene, clone size, V gene, J gene, CDR3 length, CDR3 DNA, CDR3 protein. D genes are given only for firm matches. Size values are once, few and many counts, or a class for expanded clones, and some rows have none.

D gene: TRBD2
clone size: few
V gene: TRBV11-3
J gene: TRBJ2-5
CDR3 length: 18
CDR3 DNA: TGTGCCAGCAGCTTAGGGGTGAGCGGGGGTCTCGTTGGAGAGACCCAGTACTTC
CDR3 protein: CASSLGVSGGLVGETQYF

D gene: -
clone size: -
V gene: TRBV15
J gene: TRBJ1-1
CDR3 length: 13
CDR3 DNA: TGTGCCACCAGCACACTACAGAACACTGAAGCTTTCTTT
CDR3 protein: CATSTLQNTEAFF

D gene: -
clone size: -
V gene: TRBV6-6
J gene: TRBJ1-3
CDR3 length: 16
CDR3 DNA: TGTGCCAGCAGTTATTTGGTAGGGGCTGATGGAAACACCATATATTTT
CDR3 protein: CASSYLVGADGNTIYF

D gene: -
clone size: -
V gene: TRBV6-5
J gene: TRBJ1-1
CDR3 length: 15
CDR3 DNA: TGTGCCAGCAGGGATCAGGGTAGTGGTAGGGCTGAAGCTTTCTTT
CDR3 protein: CASRDQGSGRAEAFF

D gene: -
clone size: medium-sized
V gene: TRBV29-1
J gene: TRBJ1-3
CDR3 length: 12
CDR3 DNA: TGCAGCGCCTCCGAGAACGGAAACACCATATATTTT
CDR3 protein: CSASENGNTIYF

D gene: TRBD2
clone size: -
V gene: TRBV2
J gene: TRBJ2-7
CDR3 length: 14
CDR3 DNA: TGTGCCAGCTTTATGGCGGGAGTGGCCTACGAGCAGTACTTC
CDR3 protein: CASFMAGVAYEQYF

D gene: TRBD2
clone size: -
V gene: TRBV5-4
J gene: TRBJ2-3
CDR3 length: 17
CDR3 DNA: TGTGCCAGCAACCCACGGACTAGCGGGAGGTCAGGAGATACGCAGTATTTT
CDR3 protein: CASNPRTSGRSGDTQYF

D gene: -
clone size: -
V gene: TRBV10-3
J gene: TRBJ2-7
CDR3 length: 15
CDR3 DNA: TGTGCTATCAGTGGCACAGGGAGCTCTTCCTACGAGCAGTACTTC
CDR3 protein: CAISGTGSSSYEQYF

D gene: -
clone size: many
V gene: TRBV29-1
J gene: TRBJ1-2
CDR3 length: 12
CDR3 DNA: TGCAGCGTTGCCACAGATATCTATGGCTACACCTTC
CDR3 protein: CSVATDIYGYTF

D gene: TRBD1
clone size: -
V gene: TRBV5-6
J gene: TRBJ2-7
CDR3 length: 14
CDR3 DNA: TGTGCCAGCAGCGGGGGACAGGGCAACAACGAGCAGTACTTC
CDR3 protein: CASSGGQGNNEQYF

D gene: -
clone size: -
V gene: TRBV28
J gene: TRBJ1-1
CDR3 length: 11
CDR3 DNA: TGTGCCAGCAGTTTTGGATTTAAAGCTTTCTTT
CDR3 protein: CASSFGFKAFF

D gene: -
clone size: few
V gene: TRBV29-1
J gene: TRBJ2-2
CDR3 length: 13
CDR3 DNA: TGCAGCTTAATCAGCAGGGACACCGGGGAGCTGTTTTTT
CDR3 protein: CSLISRDTGELFF

D gene: -
clone size: many
V gene: TRBV7-2
J gene: TRBJ1-5
CDR3 length: 15
CDR3 DNA: TGTGCCAGCAGCTTAGGATGGAGTAGCAATCAGCCCCAGCATTTT
CDR3 protein: CASSLGWSSNQPQHF

D gene: -
clone size: few
V gene: TRBV7-9
J gene: TRBJ2-2
CDR3 length: 15
CDR3 DNA: TGTGCCAGCACCAGATCGACTGGTACCACCGGGGAGCTGTTTTTT
CDR3 protein: CASTRSTGTTGELFF

D gene: -
clone size: -
V gene: TRBV7-6
J gene: TRBJ2-5
CDR3 length: 15
CDR3 DNA: TGTGCCAGCAGCTTAGTCAACGGAATCCAAGAGACCCAGTACTTC
CDR3 protein: CASSLVNGIQETQYF

D gene: -
clone size: -
V gene: TRBV7-9
J gene: TRBJ1-4
CDR3 length: 16
CDR3 DNA: TGTGCCAGCAGCTTAGAGAGTTTTGCAACTAATGAAAAACTGTTTTTT
CDR3 protein: CASSLESFATNEKLFF

D gene: -
clone size: -
V gene: TRBV19
J gene: TRBJ1-5
CDR3 length: 14
CDR3 DNA: TGTGCCAGTCTAGGCAGGGGAATGAATCAGCCCCAGCATTTT
CDR3 protein: CASLGRGMNQPQHF

D gene: TRBD1
clone size: -
V gene: TRBV9
J gene: TRBJ1-1
CDR3 length: 16
CDR3 DNA: TGTGCCAGCTCCCCGGGACAGGGGGCCAAGAACACTGAAGCTTTCTTT
CDR3 protein: CASSPGQGAKNTEAFF

D gene: -
clone size: -
V gene: TRBV11-1
J gene: TRBJ2-7
CDR3 length: 12
CDR3 DNA: TGTGCCAGCCAGACAGCCTCCTACGAGCAGTACTTC
CDR3 protein: CASQTASYEQYF

D gene: -
clone size: -
V gene: TRBV7-8
J gene: TRBJ2-2
CDR3 length: 14
CDR3 DNA: TGTGCCAGCAGCTCTCGGGACAACACCGGGGAGCTGTTTTTT
CDR3 protein: CASSSRDNTGELFF

D gene: -
clone size: -
V gene: TRBV6-1
J gene: TRBJ1-2
CDR3 length: 15
CDR3 DNA: TGTGCCAGCAGTGATAGGAGTTCGACCAATTATGGCTACACCTTC
CDR3 protein: CASSDRSSTNYGYTF

D gene: -
clone size: many
V gene: TRBV25-1
J gene: TRBJ1-1
CDR3 length: 13
CDR3 DNA: TGTGCCAGCAGCTCAACCGACTACACTGAAGCTTTCTTT
CDR3 protein: CASSSTDYTEAFF

D gene: -
clone size: -
V gene: TRBV6-5
J gene: TRBJ2-3
CDR3 length: 15
CDR3 DNA: TGTGCCAGCAGAGAAACACGTGGGTTGCCAGATACGCAGTATTTT
CDR3 protein: CASRETRGLPDTQYF

D gene: -
clone size: -
V gene: TRBV6-6
J gene: TRBJ2-5
CDR3 length: 13
CDR3 DNA: TGTGCCAGCAGTTACTTACAGGAAGAGACCCAGTACTTC
CDR3 protein: CASSYLQEETQYF

D gene: -
clone size: many
V gene: TRBV6-6
J gene: TRBJ2-3
CDR3 length: 12
CDR3 DNA: TGTGCCAGCAGTACAACAGGGTATACGCAGTATTTT
CDR3 protein: CASSTTGYTQYF

D gene: -
clone size: few
V gene: TRBV28
J gene: TRBJ2-6
CDR3 length: 14
CDR3 DNA: TGTGCCAGCGGACTCATCTCTGGGGCCAACGTCCTGACTTTC
CDR3 protein: CASGLISGANVLTF

D gene: TRBD2
clone size: -
V gene: TRBV10-3
J gene: TRBJ2-5
CDR3 length: 18
CDR3 DNA: TGTGCCATCAGTGAGCCAGGAGAATGGGCGGGAGGTCGAGAGACCCAGTACTTC
CDR3 protein: CAISEPGEWAGGRETQYF

D gene: TRBD1
clone size: -
V gene: TRBV19
J gene: TRBJ1-1
CDR3 length: 17
CDR3 DNA: TGTGCCAGTAGTATCTCCCTGCAGGGGGAGCCGGACACTGAAGCTTTCTTT
CDR3 protein: CASSISLQGEPDTEAFF

D gene: TRBD2
clone size: -
V gene: TRBV20-1
J gene: TRBJ2-1
CDR3 length: 14
CDR3 DNA: TGCTGTGCTAGCAGCAGGACTAGCGACAATGAGCAGTTCTTC
CDR3 protein: CCASSRTSDNEQFF

D gene: -
clone size: many
V gene: TRBV5-1
J gene: TRBJ2-3
CDR3 length: 14
CDR3 DNA: TGCGCCAGCAGCTTGGAACAGATAATGGATACGCAGTATTTT
CDR3 protein: CASSLEQIMDTQYF

D gene: -
clone size: many
V gene: TRBV7-8
J gene: TRBJ2-5
CDR3 length: 13
CDR3 DNA: TGTGCCAGCAGCTTAGCCCTCCAAGAGACCCAGTACTTC
CDR3 protein: CASSLALQETQYF

D gene: -
clone size: -
V gene: TRBV7-9
J gene: TRBJ2-7
CDR3 length: 13
CDR3 DNA: TGTGCCAGCAGCCCGCCTTTAGACTACGAGCAGTACTTC
CDR3 protein: CASSPPLDYEQYF

D gene: -
clone size: -
V gene: TRBV11-2
J gene: TRBJ1-3
CDR3 length: 15
CDR3 DNA: TGTGCCAGCAGCCCCAGGCTAGGCCCTGGAAACACCATATATTTT
CDR3 protein: CASSPRLGPGNTIYF

D gene: -
clone size: medium-sized
V gene: TRBV20-1
J gene: TRBJ2-7
CDR3 length: 13
CDR3 DNA: TGCAGTGCTAGAGATCAGCGCAGGGTTGAGCAGTACTTC
CDR3 protein: CSARDQRRVEQYF

D gene: -
clone size: few
V gene: TRBV29-1
J gene: TRBJ2-2
CDR3 length: 12
CDR3 DNA: TGCAGCGTTGAATGGCGTCCCGGGGAGCTGTTTTTT
CDR3 protein: CSVEWRPGELFF

D gene: -
clone size: -
V gene: TRBV6-5
J gene: TRBJ1-3
CDR3 length: 24
CDR3 DNA: -
CDR3 protein: CASSYSRGVGSYNEQFFGPGTIYF

D gene: TRBD1
clone size: -
V gene: TRBV24-1
J gene: TRBJ2-7
CDR3 length: 13
CDR3 DNA: TGTGCCACGGGGACAGGGGCCGGCTACGAGCAGTACTTC
CDR3 protein: CATGTGAGYEQYF

D gene: -
clone size: many
V gene: TRBV5-8
J gene: TRBJ1-5
CDR3 length: 15
CDR3 DNA: TGTGCCAGCAGCCAAGGGACCGGTAGCAATCAGCCCCAGCATTTT
CDR3 protein: CASSQGTGSNQPQHF

D gene: -
clone size: -
V gene: TRBV9
J gene: TRBJ2-7
CDR3 length: 15
CDR3 DNA: TGTGCCAGCAGCGAGTCGGGGCTAGCGAATTACGAGCAGTACTTC
CDR3 protein: CASSESGLANYEQYF

D gene: TRBD2
clone size: -
V gene: TRBV7-2
J gene: TRBJ2-1
CDR3 length: 15
CDR3 DNA: TGTGCCAGCAACCCTACGGGGGGGGTGGACAATGAGCAGTTCTTC
CDR3 protein: CASNPTGGVDNEQFF

D gene: TRBD2
clone size: -
V gene: TRBV7-8
J gene: TRBJ2-7
CDR3 length: 15
CDR3 DNA: TGTGCCAGCAGCTTTCGACTAGCGGGATCCTACGAGCAGTACTTC
CDR3 protein: CASSFRLAGSYEQYF

D gene: TRBD1
clone size: few
V gene: TRBV25-1
J gene: TRBJ1-6
CDR3 length: 16
CDR3 DNA: TGTGCCAGCAGTGATAGAGGGGGACAGGATAATTCACCCCTCCACTTT
CDR3 protein: CASSDRGGQDNSPLHF

D gene: TRBD1
clone size: few
V gene: TRBV12-5
J gene: TRBJ2-3
CDR3 length: 14
CDR3 DNA: TGTGCTAGTGGTTTGACAGGGGGCACAGATACGCAGTATTTT
CDR3 protein: CASGLTGGTDTQYF